This paragraph reports one TCR beta chain. What it binds is not known. V lost 3 bases to trimming and J lost 6 bases; unmatched junction nucleotides: 5. Germline V gene lookup returns CDR1 SGDLS and CDR2 YYNGEE. The CDR3 has 14 residues. The data were taken from a study of shared clonotypes between healthy human individuals. Study-wide background: Each donor's CD4 naive and CD4 memory cells filled three plates apiece, CD8 naive two, and CD8 memory one. Study-wide results and caveats: Rarefaction exposed incomplete sorted-subset sequencing despite large depth.

In the original analysis: For the immunoSEQ data, sequences were junction-only without quality scores, so filtering differed. TCRdb's copy holds only in-frame clones and misses some; the assay was immunoSEQ multiplex PCR. V, J and clone size derive from that table, while D and trimming were established from the DNA sequence. The sample has about 2.3 million clones, approximately 95% seen once; the top ten hold roughly 0.36%. The chain joins TRBV9 to TRBJ2-1, with 8 nucleotides matching TRBD1. The sequence came from a man younger than 35 in good health. Some clones in this sample may be carry-over from other donors' samples. The sample was naive CD4+ T cells from PBMCs. The subset: CD45RA+ positively selected. The CDR3 region is CASSATGGFNEQFF. CDR3 in DNA: TGTGCCAGCAGCGCCACAGGGGGTTTCAATGAGCAGTTCTTC.